These T cell receptor beta chains were read from a single sample in a study of blood T cell repertoires in COVID-19. TCRdb's copy holds only in-frame clones and misses some; the assay was immunoSEQ multiplex PCR. Altogether some 300,000 clones are present, about 89% being singletons, with the ten largest covering about 1.8%. Source material: PBMCs or T cells enriched from blood (not recorded which). Receptors were obtained from a middle-aged woman who had recovered from COVID-19. The CDR3 runs from the conserved cysteine through the conserved F or W. Fields, in order: J gene, V gene, clone size, D gene, CDR3 protein, CDR3 DNA. D genes are given only for firm matches. Clone size, where shown, is once, few, many, or a class for clones that have expanded.

TRBJ1-2 | TRBV7-9 | NA | NA | CASSFSGVGGYTF | TGTGCCAGCAGCTTCTCAGGGGTCGGGGGCTACACCTTC
TRBJ1-6 | TRBV9 | few | NA | CASSQVGGRGNSPLHF | TGTGCCAGCAGCCAAGTTGGTGGGCGAGGGAATTCACCCCTCCACTTT
TRBJ2-7 | TRBV7-8 | few | TRBD1 | CASSLMTGVRYEQYF | TGTGCCAGCAGCCTTATGACAGGGGTGAGGTACGAGCAGTACTTC
TRBJ2-1 | TRBV7-3 | NA | TRBD1 | CASSSGQTHNEQFF | TGTGCCAGCAGCTCGGGACAGACACACAATGAGCAGTTCTTC
TRBJ1-5 | TRBV5-1 | once | TRBD1 | CASSLQTGGGQPQHF | TGCGCCAGCAGCTTGCAAACAGGGGGCGGTCAGCCCCAGCATTTT
TRBJ1-5 | TRBV9 | NA | NA | CASSNDSGYSNQPQHF | TGTGCCAGCAGCAATGACAGTGGATATAGCAATCAGCCCCAGCATTTT
TRBJ2-7 | TRBV5-1 | NA | NA | CASSLVSTYEQYF | TGCGCCAGCAGCTTGGTGTCCACCTACGAGCAGTACTTC
TRBJ1-1 | TRBV19 | NA | NA | CASSPEGLRGFF | TGTGCCAGTAGTCCCGAGGGCCTACGTGGTTTCTTT
TRBJ2-7 | TRBV5-1 | NA | NA | CASSGTGSSYEQYF | TGCGCCAGCAGCGGAACAGGGAGCTCCTACGAGCAGTACTTC
TRBJ2-7 | TRBV30 | NA | TRBD1 | CAWSEPTGGRVF | TGTGCCTGGAGCGAACCCACAGGGGGCAGGGTATTC
TRBJ1-1 | TRBV7-9 | NA | NA | CASSLGGWRLTEAFF | TGTGCCAGCAGCTTAGGCGGTTGGAGGTTAACTGAAGCTTTCTTT
TRBJ2-2 | TRBV9 | NA | NA | CASSVVSGNTGELFF | TGTGCCAGCAGCGTAGTAAGCGGGAACACCGGGGAGCTGTTTTTT
TRBJ2-2 | TRBV10-3 | NA | NA | CAISESGADSGELFF | TGTGCCATCAGTGAGTCTGGGGCAGACTCCGGGGAGCTGTTTTTT
TRBJ2-1 | TRBV7-9 | NA | TRBD2 | CASSKLAALVSYNEQFF | TGTGCCAGCAGCAAACTAGCGGCCTTGGTCTCCTACAATGAGCAGTTCTTC
TRBJ2-1 | TRBV5-8 | NA | NA | CASSPGQGPYEQFF | TGTGCCAGCAGCCCTGGGCAGGGGCCATACGAGCAGTTCTTC